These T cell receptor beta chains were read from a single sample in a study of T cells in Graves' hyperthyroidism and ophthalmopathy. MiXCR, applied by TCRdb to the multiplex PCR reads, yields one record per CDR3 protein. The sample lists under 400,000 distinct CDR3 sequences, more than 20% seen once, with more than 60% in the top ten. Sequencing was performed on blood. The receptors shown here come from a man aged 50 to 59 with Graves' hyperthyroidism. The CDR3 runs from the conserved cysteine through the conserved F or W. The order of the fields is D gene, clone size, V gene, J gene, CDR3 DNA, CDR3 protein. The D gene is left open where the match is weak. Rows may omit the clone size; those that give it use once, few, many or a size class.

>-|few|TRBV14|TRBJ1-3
TGTGCCAGCAGCCAAGAACAGGGATATGGAAACACCATATATTTT
CASSQEQGYGNTIYF
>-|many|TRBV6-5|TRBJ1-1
TGTGCCAGCAGTTACCTACGGGACGGGAGCACTGAAGCTTTCTTT
CASSYLRDGSTEAFF
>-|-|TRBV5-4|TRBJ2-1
TGTGCCAGCAGCCCTGAACCGGGGAGCTCCTACAATGAGCAGTTCTTC
CASSPEPGSSYNEQFF
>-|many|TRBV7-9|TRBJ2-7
TGTGCCAGCAGCTTAGCGCAAACAGCCTACGAGCAGTACTTC
CASSLAQTAYEQYF
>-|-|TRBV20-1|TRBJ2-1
TGCAGTGCTAGGCGAAGCTCCTACAATGAGCAGTTCTTC
CSARRSSYNEQFF
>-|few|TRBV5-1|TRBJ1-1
TGCGCCAGCAGCTTGGTCGGGGGGCGCGGCACTGAAGCTTTCTTT
CASSLVGGRGTEAFF
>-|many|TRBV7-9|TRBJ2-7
TGTGCCAGCAGCTTAGCGCTCTACGAGCAGTACTTC
CASSLALYEQYF
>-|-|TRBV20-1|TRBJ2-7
TGCAGTGCTACCCGGAGGACGGCACCCACCTACGAGCAGTACTTC
CSATRRTAPTYEQYF
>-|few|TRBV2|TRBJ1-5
TGTGCCAGCGTCGGGAGTAGCAATCAGCCCCAGCATTTT
CASVGSSNQPQHF
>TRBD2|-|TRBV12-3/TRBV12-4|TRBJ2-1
TGTGCCAGCAGTTTTCCCCGGACTAGCGGGATACTATCCTTCAATGAGCAGTTCTTC
CASSFPRTSGILSFNEQFF
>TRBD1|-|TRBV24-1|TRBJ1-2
TGTGCCACCAGTGCACAGGGGGATGGCTACACCTTC
CATSAQGDGYTF
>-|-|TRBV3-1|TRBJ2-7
TGTGCCAGCAGCACAGACAGGTCCCGCAAATTTAACCTCTACGAGCAGTACTTC
CASSTDRSRKFNLYEQYF
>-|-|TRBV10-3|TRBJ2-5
TGTGCCATCAGTGACCGCGAGCGAGAGACCCAGTACTTC
CAISDRERETQYF
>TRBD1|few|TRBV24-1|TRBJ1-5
TGTGCCACCAGTGATCCTACAGGGGGAAATAGCAATCAGCCCCAGCATTTT
CATSDPTGGNSNQPQHF
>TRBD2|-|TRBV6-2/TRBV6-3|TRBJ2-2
TGTGCCAGCAGTAGGGCCATAGCGGGGCTGAACACCGGGGAGCTGTTTTTT
CASSRAIAGLNTGELFF
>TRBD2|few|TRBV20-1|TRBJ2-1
TGCAGTGCTAGCAGGAGCGGGACCTACAATGAGCAGTTCTTC
CSASRSGTYNEQFF
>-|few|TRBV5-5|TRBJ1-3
TGTGCCAGCAGCCCACTGACCATCTCTGGAAACACCATATATTTT
CASSPLTISGNTIYF